Below are 30 T cell receptor beta chains sequenced from a single sample in a study of blood T cell repertoires in COVID-19. The assay was immunoSEQ multiplex PCR, and TCRdb's table has in-frame clones only and misses some. The data show just under 100,000 clones, 70% to 90% seen once. Sequencing was done on a sample of peripheral blood. The receptors come from a woman aged 55-70 years in a cohort sampled during active or convalescent COVID-19.

The rearrangement uses TRBV11-2 and TRBJ1-1; TRBD1 agrees at 8 bases. V lost 4 bases to trimming and J lost 6 bases; unmatched junction nucleotides: 4. There are 13 residues in the CDR3. Germline V CDR1 and CDR2: SGHAT, FQNNGV. The DNA of the CDR3 is TGTGCCAGCAGCTCGCGGACAGGGTCTGAAGCTTTCTTT. Protein: CASSSRTGSEAFF.

V and J are TRBV7-9 and TRBJ1-4, with D hard to call. Germline V lookup: CDR1 SEHNR, CDR2 FQNEAQ (reference sequence). The V gene lost 0 bases and the J gene lost 2 bases, with 10 bases spanning the gap. This CDR3 is built from 16 residues. The CDR3: CASSLALGRTNEKLFF. The CDR3 coding sequence is TGTGCCAGCAGCTTAGCGCTCGGGAGGACTAATGAAAAACTGTTTTTT.

The rearrangement uses TRBV4-1 and TRBJ1-5; D perhaps matches TRBD1 (5 bases). The V and J ends lost 1 base and 5 bases respectively, with 12 bases between them. Germline values: CDR1 MGHRA, CDR2 YSYEKL. The CDR3 is made up of 15 amino acids. The CDR3 nucleotides are TGCGCCAGCAGCCAAGCCCCAGGGTCGGATCAGCCCCAGCATTTT. Residues: CASSQAPGSDQPQHF.

This clone has just a few counts. This chain uses TRBV9 with TRBJ2-7; TRBD1 agrees at 10 bases. The ends lost 3 bases at V and 3 bases at J; junction bases unmatched: 3. This CDR3 is built from 14 residues. The germline V gene has CDR1 SGDLS and CDR2 YYNGEE. CDR3 protein: CASSARTGGYEQYF. CDR3 DNA: TGTGCCAGCAGCGCCCGGACAGGGGGCTACGAGCAGTACTTC.

The chain carries TRBV27 and TRBJ1-6; D perhaps matches TRBD1 (6 bases). The CDR3 has 16 amino acids. The V gene lost 5 bases and the J gene lost 9 bases, with 20 bases spanning the gap. The germline CDR1 and CDR2 sequences are MNHEY and SMNVEV (reference sequence). CDR3 DNA: TGTGCCAGCAGTCTCCTCGCCGGGACAATAGGTTCACCCCTCCACTTT. It translates to CASSLLAGTIGSPLHF.

The chain uses TRBV3-1 (or the pseudogene TRBV3-2) and TRBJ1-1; a weak D match, TRBD1 (6 bases). Per germline, CDR1 LGHDT and CDR2 YNNKEL (reference sequence). Trimming cost V 0 bases and J 4 bases, with 6 bases left between them. The CDR3 sequence is 13 residues long. CDR3 coding DNA: TGTGCCAGCAGCCAAGACAGGGGCACTGAAGCTTTCTTT. Protein: CASSQDRGTEAFF.

The gene calls are TRBV5-1 and TRBJ1-2, with 9 bases fitting TRBD1. CDR1 SGHRS and CDR2 YFSETQ come from the germline V gene. The CDR3 spans 16 residues. V gave up 0 bases and J gave up 4 bases; unmatched junction bases: 7. CDR3 loop: CASSLAQGAVSYGYTF. The CDR3 DNA reads as TGCGCCAGCAGCTTGGCACAGGGGGCCGTGAGCTATGGCTACACCTTC.

The rearrangement uses TRBV6-6 and TRBJ2-3; D gene uncertain. V was trimmed by 6 bases and J by 1 base, leaving 8 bases between them. Per germline, CDR1 MNHNY and CDR2 SVGAGI (reference sequence). The CDR3 spans 13 residues. The CDR3 loop reads CASSPFGTDTQYF. In nucleotides, the CDR3 is TGTGCCAGCAGCCCCTTTGGCACAGATACGCAGTATTTT.

In the case of this clone: The identical CDR3 is also encoded by other nucleotide sequences in the sample. This rearrangement joins TRBV18 to TRBJ2-5; weak D call: TRBD2 (5 bases). Germline lookup yields CDR1 KGHSH and CDR2 LQKENI. V lost 6 bases, J lost 2 bases, and 10 bases lay in between. This CDR3 has 13 residues. In DNA form, the CDR3 reads TGTGCCAGCTCTTCTTCGGGACAAGAGACCCAGTACTTC. Encoded protein: CASSSSGQETQYF.

The chain has TRBV4-2 and TRBJ2-1, with TRBD2 identical over 11 bases. This CDR3 has 16 amino acids. V trimming: 1 base; J trimming: 6 bases; junction bases outside the gene matches: 5. The germline gives CDR1 LGHNA, CDR2 YNFKEQ. CDR3 residues: CASSQGSSGRFNEQFF. The DNA of the CDR3 is TGTGCCAGCAGCCAAGGTTCTAGCGGGAGGTTCAATGAGCAGTTCTTC.

The V call is TRBV4-1, the J call TRBJ1-1; no clear D. Germline CDR1 is MGHRA and CDR2 is YSYEKL. V lost 1 base and J lost 7, with 10 bases in between. The CDR3 totals 13 residues. The chain's CDR3 is CASSQGQVGEAFF. The CDR3 coding sequence is TGCGCCAGCAGCCAAGGACAAGTCGGTGAAGCTTTCTTT.

This clone is a singleton in its sample. The chain recombines TRBV4-1 with TRBJ1-4; 9 bases agree with TRBD1. V lost 5 bases, J lost 8 bases, and 9 bases stayed unmatched. From germline, CDR1 is MGHRA and CDR2 YSYEKL. This CDR3 has 15 residues. The DNA of the CDR3 is TGCGCCAGCAGCGTACCTGGACAGGGGAGGGAAAAACTGTTTTTT. Translated, it gives CASSVPGQGREKLFF.

This chain links TRBV6-5 with TRBJ2-7; TRBD1 aligns across 10 bases. CDR1 is MNHEY, CDR2 SVGAGI, per germline. Losses at the gene ends were 2 bases for V and 1 base for J; bases not matched to a gene: 2. The CDR3 loop spans 15 amino acids. As DNA, the CDR3 is TGTGCCAGCAGTTACCGGGACAGGGGATCCTACGAGCAGTACTTC. Its protein is CASSYRDRGSYEQYF.

The chain joins TRBV5-4 to TRBJ2-3, with TRBD2 matching over 11 bases. Trimming at V came to 1 base and at J to 6 bases, leaving 13 bases not matched to a gene. Germline CDR1 and CDR2: SGHNT and YYREEE (reference sequence). CDR3 length equals 18 residues. The CDR3 nucleotides are TGTGCCAGCAGCTTGAGTAGGTTTGGACTAGCGGGCAAGGATACGCAGTATTTT. Protein sequence: CASSLSRFGLAGKDTQYF.

With regard to this clone: Distinct nucleotide sequences in the sample also encode this CDR3. The chain joins TRBV5-6 to TRBJ2-2, with 9 nucleotides matching TRBD2. CDR1 SGHDT and CDR2 YYEEEE come from the germline V gene. V trimming: 0 bases; J trimming: 4 bases; junction bases outside the gene matches: 4. This CDR3 has 16 residues. The CDR3 DNA reads as TGTGCCAGCAGCTTGGTAGCGGGGGCGCTCACCGGGGAGCTGTTTTTT. Its translation: CASSLVAGALTGELFF.

This chain uses TRBV5-1 with TRBJ2-3, with a weak D call TRBD2 (5 bases). V gave up 4 bases and J gave up 3 bases, with 15 bases separating them. The CDR3 has 15 amino acids. Germline V gives CDR1 SGHRS, CDR2 YFSETQ. CDR3: CASSPDRGLTDTQYF. The CDR3 region has the DNA TGCGCCAGCAGCCCGGACCGGGGTTTGACAGATACGCAGTATTTT.

This rearrangement joins TRBV7-2 to TRBJ2-4, with D possibly matching TRBD1 (6 bases). The CDR3 is made up of 12 amino acids. V was shortened by 1 base and J by 10 bases, with 8 bases between the two germline ends. CDR1 is SGHTA, CDR2 FQGNSA, per germline. This chain's CDR3 is CASSLGTAIQYF. The CDR3 coding sequence is TGTGCCAGCAGCTTAGGGACAGCGATTCAGTACTTC.

V is TRBV4-1 and J is TRBJ2-1; the match to TRBD2 covers 7 bases. The germline gives CDR1 MGHRA, CDR2 YSYEKL. Trimming took 0 bases from V and 3 from J; bases not matched to a gene: 8. The CDR3 sequence is 17 residues long. The CDR3 sequence: CASSQDTSGTLYNEQFF. The CDR3, as DNA: TGCGCCAGCAGCCAAGATACCAGCGGGACCCTCTACAATGAGCAGTTCTTC.

The V gene is TRBV4-1, the J gene TRBJ2-3, with D maybe TRBD2 (5 bases). This CDR3 contains 15 residues. Trimming pared 2 bases from V and 0 bases from J, leaving 9 bases between. CDR1 is MGHRA and CDR2 is YSYEKL in the germline V gene. CDR3 amino acids: CASSQQEVSTDTQYF. As DNA, the CDR3 is TGCGCCAGCAGCCAACAGGAGGTTAGCACAGATACGCAGTATTTT.

CDR3 DNA sequence: TGTGCCAGCAGCCTCCGGACAGGGGCTGGCTACACCTTC. Its translation is CASSLRTGAGYTF. The rearrangement links TRBV3-1 (or the pseudogene TRBV3-2) to TRBJ1-2, with 9 bases aligning to TRBD1. The CDR3 has 13 residues. V lost 4 bases, J lost 7 bases, and 4 bases stayed unmatched. The V gene's germline CDR1 is LGHDT and CDR2 YNNKEL (reference sequence).

V gene TRBV28 combines with J gene TRBJ1-2; D not resolved. V was clipped by 3 bases and J by 0 bases, with 14 bases between them. Germline V gives CDR1 MDHEN, CDR2 SYDVKM. The CDR3 consists of 16 residues. CDR3 in amino acids: CASSLTRFGANYGYTF. The CDR3 DNA reads TGTGCCAGCAGTTTGACCAGGTTCGGCGCTAACTATGGCTACACCTTC.

The V call is TRBV15, the J call TRBJ1-2; the D is unclear. The germline V gene has CDR1 LNHNV and CDR2 YYDKDF (reference sequence). V gave up 0 bases and J gave up 8 bases, with 10 bases separating them. The CDR3 totals 13 residues. This CDR3 reads CATSRDAIGGYTF. CDR3 sequence (DNA): TGTGCCACCAGCAGAGACGCGATCGGGGGCTACACCTTC.

The chain links TRBV5-1 to TRBJ1-2; TRBD1 is a possible D gene (6 bases). Trimming stripped 2 bases from V and 2 bases from J, with 10 bases between. Per germline, CDR1 SGHRS and CDR2 YFSETQ. The CDR3 sequence is 14 residues long. The CDR3 DNA is TGCGCCAGCAGCTTCCAAACAGGGAACTATGGCTACACCTTC. Amino acid sequence: CASSFQTGNYGYTF.

V usage is TRBV7-8 and J usage is TRBJ2-7; TRBD2 aligns across 7 bases. The CDR3 totals 14 residues. In germline, CDR1 is SGHVS, CDR2 FQNEAQ. V shed 4 bases and J 0 bases; nucleotides not matched to a gene: 3. The CDR3 here is CASSSIAGSYEQYF. The CDR3 DNA is TGTGCCAGCAGCTCGATAGCGGGCTCCTACGAGCAGTACTTC.

The CDR3 DNA is TGTGCCAGCAGCACAATTGGGGGGTCGGCCTACGAGCAGTACTTC. Protein: CASSTIGGSAYEQYF. This chain connects TRBV28 to TRBJ2-7; tentative D call: TRBD2 (6 bases). Germline V gives CDR1 MDHEN, CDR2 SYDVKM. V dropped 6 bases and J dropped 2 bases, with 17 bases sitting between them. This CDR3 has 15 amino acids.

J is TRBJ1-2 and V is TRBV4-1, with TRBD1 identical over 9 bases. Germline CDR1 reads MGHRA; CDR2 reads YSYEKL. V lost 4 bases to trimming and J lost 6 bases; unmatched junction nucleotides: 3. The CDR3 contains 13 residues. The CDR3 reads CASSLRTGDGYTF. The CDR3 DNA is TGCGCCAGCAGCCTACGGACAGGGGATGGCTACACCTTC.

V is TRBV10-1 and J is TRBJ1-2, with D perhaps matching TRBD1 (5 bases). Between the trimmed V and J ends, which lost 6 bases and 8 bases, there was a span of 16 bases. The V gene's germline CDR1 is WNHNN and CDR2 SYGVQD (reference sequence). The CDR3 consists of 13 residues. CDR3 in amino acids: CASSGYRSWGYTF. The DNA of the CDR3 is TGCGCCAGCAGCGGTTACAGGAGTTGGGGCTACACCTTC.

In this sample, this clone turned up once. The genes are TRBV2 and TRBJ1-2, with 12 bases matching TRBD1. CDR1 SNHLY and CDR2 FYNNEI come from the germline V gene. Germline trimming cut 5 bases from V and 0 bases from J; bases unmatched to any gene: 7. The CDR3 sequence is 17 residues long. For the CDR3, the DNA is TGTGCCAGCAGTTTTCCGGGACAGGGGGCTCCTAACTATGGCTACACCTTC. Encoded protein: CASSFPGQGAPNYGYTF.

The gene calls are TRBV18 and TRBJ1-1, with unresolved D. The CDR3 loop spans 15 amino acids. Trimming removed 1 base from V and 1 base from J, with 10 bases in between. Germline CDR1 is KGHSH and CDR2 is LQKENI. DNA for the CDR3: TGTGCCAGCTCACCACAGAACACAGCGAACACTGAAGCTTTCTTT. Protein sequence: CASSPQNTANTEAFF.

Turning to this clone: This same CDR3 is encoded by further DNA sequences in the sample. The rearrangement uses TRBV15 and TRBJ1-5; a possible D gene is TRBD1 (5 bases). V was cut by 2 bases and J by 3 bases, with 8 bases left in between. In germline, CDR1 is LNHNV, CDR2 YYDKDF (reference sequence). The CDR3 loop spans 14 amino acids. CDR3 coding DNA: TGTGCCACCAGCAGACAGGGAAACAATCAGCCCCAGCATTTT. This translates into CATSRQGNNQPQHF.